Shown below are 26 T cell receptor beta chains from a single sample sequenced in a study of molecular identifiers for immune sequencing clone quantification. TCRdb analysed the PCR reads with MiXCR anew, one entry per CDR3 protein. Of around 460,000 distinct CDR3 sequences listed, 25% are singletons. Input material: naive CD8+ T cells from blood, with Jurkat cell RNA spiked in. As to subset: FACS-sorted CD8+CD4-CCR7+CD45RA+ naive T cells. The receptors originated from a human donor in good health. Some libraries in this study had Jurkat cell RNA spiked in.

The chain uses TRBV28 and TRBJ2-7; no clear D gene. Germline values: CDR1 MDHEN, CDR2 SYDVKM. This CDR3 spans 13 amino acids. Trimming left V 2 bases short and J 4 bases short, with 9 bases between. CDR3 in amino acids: CASSLHGRYEQYF. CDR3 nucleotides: TGTGCCAGCAGTTTACACGGACGTTACGAGCAGTACTTC.

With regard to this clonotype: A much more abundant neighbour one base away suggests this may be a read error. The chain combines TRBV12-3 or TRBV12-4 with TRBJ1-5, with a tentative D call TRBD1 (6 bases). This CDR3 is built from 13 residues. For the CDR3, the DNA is TGTGCCAGCAGTGCAGCAGGGGTTCAGTCCCAGCATTTT. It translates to CASSAAGVQSQHF.

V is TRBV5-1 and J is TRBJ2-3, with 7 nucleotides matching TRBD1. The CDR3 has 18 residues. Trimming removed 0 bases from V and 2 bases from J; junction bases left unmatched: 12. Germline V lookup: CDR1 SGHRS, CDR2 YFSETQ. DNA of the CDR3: TGCGCCAGCAGCTTGGTCTATGGGACAGTCGGAATCACAGATACGCAGTATTTT. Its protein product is CASSLVYGTVGITDTQYF. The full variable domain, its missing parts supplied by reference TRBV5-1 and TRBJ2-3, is KAGVTQTPRYLIKTRGQQVTLSCSPISGHRSVSWYQQTPGQGLQFLFEYFSETQRNKGNFPGRFSGRQFSNSRSEMNVSTLELGDSALYLCASSLVYGTVGITDTQYFGPGTRLTVL.

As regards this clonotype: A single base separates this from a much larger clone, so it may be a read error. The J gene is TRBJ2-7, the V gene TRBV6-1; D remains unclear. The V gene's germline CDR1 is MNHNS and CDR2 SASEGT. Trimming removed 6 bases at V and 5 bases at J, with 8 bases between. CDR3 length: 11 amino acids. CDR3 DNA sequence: TGTGCCAGCAGCCCTTCCCACGAGCAGTACTTC. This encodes CASSPSHEQYF.

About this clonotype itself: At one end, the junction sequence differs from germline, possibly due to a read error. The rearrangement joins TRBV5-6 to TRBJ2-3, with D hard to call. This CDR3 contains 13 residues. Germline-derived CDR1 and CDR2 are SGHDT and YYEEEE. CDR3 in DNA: TGTGCCGGCAGCTCCGCGTCCACAGATACGCAGTATTTT. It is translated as CAGSSASTDTQYF.

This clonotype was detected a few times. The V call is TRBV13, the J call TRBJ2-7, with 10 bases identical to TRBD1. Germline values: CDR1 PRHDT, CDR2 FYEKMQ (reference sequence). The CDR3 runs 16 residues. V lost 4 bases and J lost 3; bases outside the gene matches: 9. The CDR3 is CASSSRQGALGYEQYF. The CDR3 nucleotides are TGTGCCAGCAGCTCACGACAGGGGGCCCTTGGCTACGAGCAGTACTTC.

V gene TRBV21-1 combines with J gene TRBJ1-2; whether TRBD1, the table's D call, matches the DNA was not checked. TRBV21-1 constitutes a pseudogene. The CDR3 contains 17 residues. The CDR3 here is CASSKGPEMAGGHGYTF. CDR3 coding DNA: TGTGCCAGCAGCAAAGGGCCGGAAATGGCAGGGGGCCATGGCTACACCTTC.

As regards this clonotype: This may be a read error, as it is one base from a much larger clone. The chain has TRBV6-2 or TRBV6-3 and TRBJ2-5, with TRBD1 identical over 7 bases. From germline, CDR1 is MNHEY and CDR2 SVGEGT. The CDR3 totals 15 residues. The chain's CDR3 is CASGIYRGQEETQNF. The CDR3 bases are TGTGCCAGCGGGATTTACAGGGGTCAGGAAGAGACCCAGAACTTC.

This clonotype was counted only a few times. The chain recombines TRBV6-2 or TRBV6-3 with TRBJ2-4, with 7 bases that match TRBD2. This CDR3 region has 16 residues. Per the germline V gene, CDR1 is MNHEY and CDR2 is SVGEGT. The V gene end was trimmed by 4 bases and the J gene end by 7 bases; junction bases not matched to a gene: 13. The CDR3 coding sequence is TGTGCCAGCAGTTCCCGGGACTACCTCCCTGCGAACATTCAGTACTTC. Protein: CASSSRDYLPANIQYF.

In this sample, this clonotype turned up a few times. The CDR3 coding sequence is TGTGCCAGCAGCTCACGGACTAGCGGGGGGGGAAACATTCAGTACTTC. It codes for CASSSRTSGGGNIQYF. The V call is TRBV7-9, the J call TRBJ2-4; TRBD2 aligns across 15 bases. Unmatched junction bases numbered 4, after V lost 4 bases and J lost 6 bases. CDR3 length: 16 amino acids. Germline CDR1 reads SEHNR; CDR2 reads FQNEAQ (reference sequence). Together with reference TRBV7-9 and TRBJ2-4, the CDR3 gives the full variable domain: DTGVSQNPRHKITKRGQNVTFRCDPISEHNRLYWYRQTLGQGPEFLTYFQNEAQLEKSRLLSDRFSAERPKGSFSTLEIQRTEQGDSAMYLCASSSRTSGGGNIQYFGAGTRLSVL.

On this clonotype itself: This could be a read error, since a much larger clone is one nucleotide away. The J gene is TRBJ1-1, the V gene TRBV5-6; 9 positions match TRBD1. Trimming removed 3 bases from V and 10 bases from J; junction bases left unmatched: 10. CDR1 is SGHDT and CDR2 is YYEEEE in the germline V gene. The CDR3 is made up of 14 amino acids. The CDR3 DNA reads TGTGCCAGCAGCTGGACCACAGGGGGCGATGGAGCTTTCTTT. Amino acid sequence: CASSWTTGGDGAFF.

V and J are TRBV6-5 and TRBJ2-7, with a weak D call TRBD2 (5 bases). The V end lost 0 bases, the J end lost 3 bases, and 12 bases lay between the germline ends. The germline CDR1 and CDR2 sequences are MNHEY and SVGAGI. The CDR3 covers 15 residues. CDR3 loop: CASSYSSLASYEQYF. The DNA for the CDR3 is TGTGCCAGCAGTTACTCGAGCCTAGCCAGCTACGAGCAGTACTTC.

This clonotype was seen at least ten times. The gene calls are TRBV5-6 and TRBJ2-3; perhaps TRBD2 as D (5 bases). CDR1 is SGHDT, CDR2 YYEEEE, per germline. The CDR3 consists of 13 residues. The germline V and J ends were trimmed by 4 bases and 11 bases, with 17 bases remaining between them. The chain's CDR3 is CASSPFLSGLQYF. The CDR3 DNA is TGTGCCAGCAGCCCATTTTTGAGCGGTCTGCAGTATTTT.

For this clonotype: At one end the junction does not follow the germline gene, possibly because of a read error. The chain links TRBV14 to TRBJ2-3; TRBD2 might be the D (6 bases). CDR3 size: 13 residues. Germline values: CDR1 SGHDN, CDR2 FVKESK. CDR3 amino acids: CDSRRLGGDTQYF. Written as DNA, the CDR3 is TGTGACAGCAGGCGACTAGGTGGAGATACGCAGTATTTT.

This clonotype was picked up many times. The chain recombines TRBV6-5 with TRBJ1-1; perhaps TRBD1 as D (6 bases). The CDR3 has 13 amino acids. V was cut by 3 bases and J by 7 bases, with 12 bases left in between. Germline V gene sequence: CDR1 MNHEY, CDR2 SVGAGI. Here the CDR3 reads CASSYGGAVEAFF. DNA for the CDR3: TGTGCCAGCAGTTATGGGGGGGCAGTTGAAGCTTTCTTT.

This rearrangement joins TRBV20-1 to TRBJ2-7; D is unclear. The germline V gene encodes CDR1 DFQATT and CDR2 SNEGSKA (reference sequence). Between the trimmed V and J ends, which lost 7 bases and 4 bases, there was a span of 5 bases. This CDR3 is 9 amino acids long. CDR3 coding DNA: TGCAGTGACAAATACGAGCAGTACTTC. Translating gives CSDKYEQYF.

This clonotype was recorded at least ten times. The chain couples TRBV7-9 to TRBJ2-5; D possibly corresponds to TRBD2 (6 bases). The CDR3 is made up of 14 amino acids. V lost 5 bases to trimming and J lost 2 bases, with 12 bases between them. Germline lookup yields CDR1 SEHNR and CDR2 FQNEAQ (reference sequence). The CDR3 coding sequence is TGTGCCAGCAGCCACCACCGGGAGCAAGAGACCCAGTACTTC. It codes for CASSHHREQETQYF.

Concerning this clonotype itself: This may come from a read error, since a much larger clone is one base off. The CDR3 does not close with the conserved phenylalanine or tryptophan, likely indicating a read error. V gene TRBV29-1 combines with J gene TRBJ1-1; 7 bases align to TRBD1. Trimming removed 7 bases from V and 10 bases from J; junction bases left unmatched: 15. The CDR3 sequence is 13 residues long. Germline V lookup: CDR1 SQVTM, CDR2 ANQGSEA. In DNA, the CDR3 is TGCAGCGGGAGGGGCAGGGGGGAGGTGGGAGCTTTCTCT. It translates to CSGRGRGEVGAFS.

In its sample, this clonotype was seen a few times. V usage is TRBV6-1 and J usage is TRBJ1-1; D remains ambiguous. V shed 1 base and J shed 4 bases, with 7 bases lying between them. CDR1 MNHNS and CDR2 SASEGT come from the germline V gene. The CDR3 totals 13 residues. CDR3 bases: TGTGCCAGCAGTGAAGGTTTAGGCACTGAAGCTTTCTTT. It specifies CASSEGLGTEAFF.

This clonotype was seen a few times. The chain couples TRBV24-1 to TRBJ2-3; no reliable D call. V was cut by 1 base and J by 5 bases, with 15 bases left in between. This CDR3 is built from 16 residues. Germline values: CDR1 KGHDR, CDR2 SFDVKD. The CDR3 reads CATSDLFSTSVDTQYF. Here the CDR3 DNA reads TGTGCCACCAGTGATTTATTCAGTACGAGCGTAGATACGCAGTATTTT.

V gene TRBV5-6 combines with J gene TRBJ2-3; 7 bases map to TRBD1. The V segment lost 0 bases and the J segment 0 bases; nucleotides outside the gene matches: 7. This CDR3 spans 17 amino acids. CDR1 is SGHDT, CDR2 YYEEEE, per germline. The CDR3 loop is CASSLGGDRVSTDTQYF. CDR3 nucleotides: TGTGCCAGCAGCTTGGGGGGCGACAGGGTGAGCACAGATACGCAGTATTTT.

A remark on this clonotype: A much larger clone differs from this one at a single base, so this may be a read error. Here the CDR3 reads CAWSSGGSYNEQFF. DNA for the CDR3: TGTGCCTGGAGTAGTGGCGGTTCCTACAATGAGCAGTTCTTC. The chain has TRBV30 and TRBJ2-1; D gene unclear. CDR1 and CDR2 from the germline V gene are GTSNPN and SVGIG (reference sequence). This CDR3 comprises 14 residues. V gave up 2 bases and J gave up 1 base, with 9 bases separating them.

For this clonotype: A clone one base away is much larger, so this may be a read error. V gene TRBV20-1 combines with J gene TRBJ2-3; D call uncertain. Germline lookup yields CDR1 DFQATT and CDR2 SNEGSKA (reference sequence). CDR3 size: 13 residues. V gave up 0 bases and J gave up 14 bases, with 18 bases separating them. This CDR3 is CSARELGLDSWYF. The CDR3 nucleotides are TGCAGTGCTAGAGAGCTTGGGCTCGACTCCTGGTATTTT.

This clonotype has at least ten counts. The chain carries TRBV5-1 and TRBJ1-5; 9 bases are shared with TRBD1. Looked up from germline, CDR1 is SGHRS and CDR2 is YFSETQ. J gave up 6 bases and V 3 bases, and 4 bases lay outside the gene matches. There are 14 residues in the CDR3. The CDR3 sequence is CASSSTGGGQPQHF. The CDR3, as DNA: TGCGCCAGCAGCTCCACAGGGGGCGGTCAGCCCCAGCATTTT.

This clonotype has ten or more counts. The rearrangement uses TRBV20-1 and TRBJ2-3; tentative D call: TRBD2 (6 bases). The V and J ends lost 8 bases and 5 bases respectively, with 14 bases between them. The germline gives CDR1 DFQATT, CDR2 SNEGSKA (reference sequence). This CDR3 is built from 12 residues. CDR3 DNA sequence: TGCAGTTCCCTCGCTAGCGTAGATACGCAGTATTTT. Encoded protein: CSSLASVDTQYF.

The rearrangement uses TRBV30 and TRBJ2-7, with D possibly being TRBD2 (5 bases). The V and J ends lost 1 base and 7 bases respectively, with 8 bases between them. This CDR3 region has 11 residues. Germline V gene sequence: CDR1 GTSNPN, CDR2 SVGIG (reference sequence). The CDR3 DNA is TGTGCCTGGAGTGCGGGGTTAGAGCAGTACTTC. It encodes CAWSAGLEQYF.